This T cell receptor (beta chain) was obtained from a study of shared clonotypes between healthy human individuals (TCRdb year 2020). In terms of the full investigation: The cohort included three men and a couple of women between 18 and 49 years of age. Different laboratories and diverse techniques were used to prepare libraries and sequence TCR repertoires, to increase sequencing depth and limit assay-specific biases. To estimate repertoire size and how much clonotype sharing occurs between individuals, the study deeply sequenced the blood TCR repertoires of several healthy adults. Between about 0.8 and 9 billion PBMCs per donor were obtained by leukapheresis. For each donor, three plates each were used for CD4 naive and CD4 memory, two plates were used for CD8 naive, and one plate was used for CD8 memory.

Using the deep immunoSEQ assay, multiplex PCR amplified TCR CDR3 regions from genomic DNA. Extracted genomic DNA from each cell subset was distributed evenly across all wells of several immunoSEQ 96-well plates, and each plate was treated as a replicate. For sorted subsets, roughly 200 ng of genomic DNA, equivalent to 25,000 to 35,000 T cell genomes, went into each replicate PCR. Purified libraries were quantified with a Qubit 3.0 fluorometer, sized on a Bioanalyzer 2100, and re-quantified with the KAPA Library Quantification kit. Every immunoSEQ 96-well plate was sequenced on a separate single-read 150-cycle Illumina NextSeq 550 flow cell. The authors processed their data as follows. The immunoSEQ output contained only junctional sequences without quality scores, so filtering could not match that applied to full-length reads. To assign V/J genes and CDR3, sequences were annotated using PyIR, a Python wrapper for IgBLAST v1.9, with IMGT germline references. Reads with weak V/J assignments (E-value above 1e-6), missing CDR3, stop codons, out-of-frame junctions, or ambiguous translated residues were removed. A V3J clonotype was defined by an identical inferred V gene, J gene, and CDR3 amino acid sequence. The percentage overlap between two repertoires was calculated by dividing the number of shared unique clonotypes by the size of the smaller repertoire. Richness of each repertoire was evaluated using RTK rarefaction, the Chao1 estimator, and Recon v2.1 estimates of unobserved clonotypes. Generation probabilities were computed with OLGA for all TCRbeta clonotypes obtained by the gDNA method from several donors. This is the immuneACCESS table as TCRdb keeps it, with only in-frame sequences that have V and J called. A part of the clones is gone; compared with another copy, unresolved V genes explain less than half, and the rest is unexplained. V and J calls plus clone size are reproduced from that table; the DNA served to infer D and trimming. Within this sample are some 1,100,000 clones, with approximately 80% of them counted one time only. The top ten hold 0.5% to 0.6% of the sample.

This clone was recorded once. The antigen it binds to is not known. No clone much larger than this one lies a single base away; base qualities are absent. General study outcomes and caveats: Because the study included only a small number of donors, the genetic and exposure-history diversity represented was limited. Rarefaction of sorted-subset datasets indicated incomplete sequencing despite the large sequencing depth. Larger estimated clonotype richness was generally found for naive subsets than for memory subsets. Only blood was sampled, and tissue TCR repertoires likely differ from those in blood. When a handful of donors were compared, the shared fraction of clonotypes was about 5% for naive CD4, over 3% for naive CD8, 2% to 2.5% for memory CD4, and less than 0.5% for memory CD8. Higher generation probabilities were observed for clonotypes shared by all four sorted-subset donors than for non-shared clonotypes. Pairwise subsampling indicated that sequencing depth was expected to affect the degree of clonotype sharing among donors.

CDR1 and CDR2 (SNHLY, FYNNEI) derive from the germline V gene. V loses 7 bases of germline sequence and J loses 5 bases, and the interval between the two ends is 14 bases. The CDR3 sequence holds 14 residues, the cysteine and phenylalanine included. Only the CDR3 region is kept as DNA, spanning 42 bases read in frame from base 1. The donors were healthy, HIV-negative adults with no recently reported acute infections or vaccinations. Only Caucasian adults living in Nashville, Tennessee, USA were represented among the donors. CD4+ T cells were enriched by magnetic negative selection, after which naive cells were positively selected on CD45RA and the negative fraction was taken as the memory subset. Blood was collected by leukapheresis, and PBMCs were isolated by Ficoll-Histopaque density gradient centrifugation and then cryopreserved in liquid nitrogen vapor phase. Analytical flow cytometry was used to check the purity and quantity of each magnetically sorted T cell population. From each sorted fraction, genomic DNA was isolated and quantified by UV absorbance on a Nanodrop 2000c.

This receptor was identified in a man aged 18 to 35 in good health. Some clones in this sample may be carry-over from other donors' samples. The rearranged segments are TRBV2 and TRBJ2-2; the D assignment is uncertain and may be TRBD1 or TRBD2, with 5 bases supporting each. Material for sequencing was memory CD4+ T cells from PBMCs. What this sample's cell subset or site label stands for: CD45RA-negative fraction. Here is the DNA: TGTGCCAGCAAAGGGACGGTGGGGACCGGGGAGCTGTTTTTT. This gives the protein CASKGTVGTGELFF.